This passage covers 31 T cell receptor beta chains from one sample sequenced in a study of T cell repertoires in cytomegalovirus infection. Antigen specificity for these receptors is unknown. One entry per CDR3 protein, called by TCRdb with MiXCR from the reads. Of around 540,000 distinct CDR3 sequences listed, around a third are singletons. Sequenced material: cultured PBMCs, taken from culture after CMV antigen stimulation. The receptors come from a human donor in good health (CMV status not recorded). Some clones in this sample may be carry-over from other donors' samples.

The chain joins TRBV7-2 to TRBJ2-5; D unclear. Germline lookup yields CDR1 SGHTA and CDR2 FQGNSA. V dropped 1 base and J dropped 1 base, with 10 bases sitting between them. The CDR3 sequence is 15 residues long. The CDR3 region is CASSLVFGSQETQYF. The CDR3 DNA is TGTGCCAGCAGCTTAGTTTTTGGCAGCCAAGAGACCCAGTACTTC.

This clonotype has at least ten counts. V usage is TRBV7-2 and J usage is TRBJ1-1; D not certain. Looked up from germline, CDR1 is SGHTA and CDR2 is FQGNSA. The CDR3 sequence is 13 residues long. Trimming removed 2 bases at V and 1 base at J, with 5 bases between. The CDR3 here is CASSLIQNTEAFF. DNA for the CDR3: TGTGCCAGCAGCTTAATACAGAACACTGAAGCTTTCTTT.

There are a few counts of this clonotype. The rearrangement joins TRBV7-9 to TRBJ2-7; D call uncertain. This CDR3 is built from 14 residues. CDR1 SEHNR and CDR2 FQNEAQ come from the germline V gene (reference sequence). The germline V and J ends were trimmed by 2 bases and 3 bases, with 11 bases remaining between them. CDR3 loop: CASSLSERIYEQYF. The CDR3 region has the DNA TGTGCCAGCAGCTTAAGCGAACGGATCTACGAGCAGTACTTC.

This chain connects TRBV7-2 to TRBJ2-2, with TRBD2 matching 8 bases. Losses at the gene ends were 6 bases for V and 9 bases for J; bases not matched to a gene: 12. Per the germline V gene, CDR1 is SGHTA and CDR2 is FQGNSA. The CDR3 is made up of 15 amino acids. The chain's CDR3 is CASSPTGTSYRELFF. The CDR3 nucleotides read TGTGCCAGCAGTCCCACCGGGACTAGTTATAGGGAGCTGTTTTTT.

V is TRBV10-3 and J is TRBJ2-1; 7 nucleotides align to TRBD2. CDR1 ENHRY and CDR2 SYGVKD come from the germline V gene. This CDR3 is 17 amino acids long. V dropped 4 bases and J dropped 3; count of bases not matched to a gene: 12. CDR3 loop: CAISGSEAGRSYNEQFF. CDR3 DNA sequence: TGTGCCATCAGTGGGTCGGAAGCGGGACGGAGCTACAATGAGCAGTTCTTC.

In this sample, this clonotype turned up a few times. The V call is TRBV7-9, the J call TRBJ2-5; TRBD2 aligns across 11 bases. Germline V gives CDR1 SEHNR, CDR2 FQNEAQ (reference sequence). The CDR3 extends over 16 amino acids. Germline trimming cut 5 bases from V and 5 bases from J; bases unmatched to any gene: 10. CDR3 nucleotide sequence: TGTGCCAGCAGCGCCCGGACTAGCGGGTATGGGGAGACCCAGTACTTC. Translated: CASSARTSGYGETQYF.

The chain is built from TRBV6-2 or TRBV6-3 and TRBJ2-7; D is perhaps TRBD2 (6 bases). The V and J ends lost 5 bases and 3 bases respectively, with 11 bases between them. Germline V gene sequence: CDR1 MNHEY, CDR2 SVGEGT. The CDR3 consists of 13 residues. The CDR3 spells CASSRELSYEQYF. The CDR3 nucleotides are TGTGCCAGCAGTCGGGAGTTGAGCTACGAGCAGTACTTC.

The V gene is TRBV19, the J gene TRBJ1-3; D is unresolved. The CDR3 sequence is 15 residues long. The germline V gene has CDR1 LNHDA and CDR2 SQIVND (reference sequence). Trimming left V 5 bases short and J 0 bases short, with 11 bases between. CDR3 sequence: CASSGRSASGNTIYF. CDR3 bases: TGTGCCAGTAGTGGGCGGTCGGCCTCTGGAAACACCATATATTTT.

This clonotype was detected a few times. The CDR3 spells CASSPGGEGQTETQYF. DNA for the CDR3: TGTGCCAGCAGCCCCGGGGGGGAGGGCCAAACGGAGACCCAGTACTTC. This chain joins TRBV7-2 and TRBJ2-5, with TRBD2 identical over 8 bases. CDR3 length: 16 amino acids. The junction had 13 bases not matched to a gene; V was cut back by 5 bases and J by 5 bases. Germline V gene sequence: CDR1 SGHTA, CDR2 FQGNSA.

The chain uses TRBV7-8 and TRBJ2-7; 12 nucleotides match TRBD2. Germline trimming cut 1 base from V and 5 bases from J; bases unmatched to any gene: 9. Per the germline V gene, CDR1 is SGHVS and CDR2 is FQNEAQ. The CDR3 runs to 17 residues. CDR3 region: CASSLGAPGLAGHEQYF. The CDR3 DNA is TGTGCCAGCAGCTTAGGAGCCCCGGGACTAGCGGGCCACGAGCAGTACTTC.

This chain connects TRBV4-1 to TRBJ2-7; TRBD1 matches 10 bases. Germline CDR1 MGHRA, CDR2 YSYEKL. The trim removed 1 base at V and 7 bases at J, leaving 22 bases unmatched. The CDR3 is made up of 20 amino acids. In DNA form, the CDR3 reads TGCGCCAGCAGCCAAGCCCTGGTGGGACAGGGGAATGGGGAAGGATGGGAGCAGTACTTC. As protein: CASSQALVGQGNGEGWEQYF.

This clonotype showed up many times. This sequence joins TRBV7-8 and TRBJ1-2; the D gene is possibly TRBD1 (5 bases). CDR1 SGHVS and CDR2 FQNEAQ come from the germline V gene. V was trimmed by 1 base and J by 1 base, leaving 10 bases between them. The length of the CDR3 is 15 residues. CDR3 protein: CASSLGQQLNYGYTF. CDR3 DNA sequence: TGTGCCAGCAGCTTAGGACAGCAACTTAACTATGGCTACACCTTC.

The sample holds many counts of this clonotype. The gene calls are TRBV7-2 and TRBJ2-3; D is uncertain. V lost 5 bases to trimming and J lost 2 bases, with 11 bases between them. Looked up from germline, CDR1 is SGHTA and CDR2 is FQGNSA. CDR3 length: 14 amino acids. This CDR3 reads CASSAVVVTDTQYF. CDR3 bases: TGTGCCAGCAGCGCCGTGGTAGTCACAGATACGCAGTATTTT.

In its sample, this clonotype was seen many times. The chain has TRBV19 and TRBJ2-2, with D possibly TRBD1 on 5 matching bases. Germline V gene sequence: CDR1 LNHDA, CDR2 SQIVND (reference sequence). V was shortened by 10 bases and J by 8 bases, with 11 bases between the two germline ends. CDR3 length equals 11 residues. The CDR3 here is CATTAGGELFF. The CDR3 bases are TGTGCCACGACTGCAGGGGGGGAGCTGTTTTTT.

This clonotype has just one count. CDR3 DNA: TGTGCCAGCAGCTTGCAGGGGGCAAGGAATGAGCAGTTCTTC. It encodes CASSLQGARNEQFF. V gene TRBV5-4 combines with J gene TRBJ2-1; the match to TRBD1 covers 8 bases. V lost 1 base and J lost 7; bases outside the gene matches: 4. This CDR3 has 14 residues. Germline V gene lookup returns CDR1 SGHNT and CDR2 YYREEE (reference sequence).

The V and J genes are TRBV11-3 and TRBJ1-6, with 9 bases that match TRBD1. CDR1 and CDR2 from the germline V gene are SGHNT and YENEEA. V lost 5 bases, J lost 8 bases, and 4 bases stayed unmatched. CDR3 size: 14 residues. The chain's CDR3 is CASSHRQGDSPLHF. As DNA, the CDR3 is TGTGCCAGCAGCCATCGACAGGGGGATTCACCCCTCCACTTT.

The chain joins TRBV7-2 to TRBJ2-2, with unresolved D. Germline assignment: CDR1 SGHTA and CDR2 FQGNSA. This CDR3 spans 11 amino acids. The V gene lost 3 bases and the J gene lost 10 bases, with 6 bases spanning the gap. CDR3 coding DNA: TGTGCCAGCAGCTTCTTCGAGGAGCTGTTTTTT. Its translation is CASSFFEELFF.

This sequence joins TRBV12-3 or TRBV12-4 and TRBJ1-4; D unresolved. This CDR3 region has 14 residues. The V gene lost 4 bases and the J gene lost 2 bases, with 8 bases spanning the gap. The CDR3 spells CASSWSGTNEKLFF. The CDR3 DNA follows: TGTGCCAGCAGTTGGTCTGGGACTAATGAAAAACTGTTTTTT.

This clonotype was recorded at least ten times. The chain employs TRBV29-1 and TRBJ1-2, with TRBD1 identical over 7 bases. Germline V CDR1 and CDR2: SQVTM, ANQGSEA. V lost 4 bases, J lost 0 bases, and 5 bases stayed unmatched. This CDR3 contains 14 residues. Here the CDR3 reads CSVGQGYPNYGYTF. For the CDR3, the DNA is TGCAGCGTTGGACAGGGATATCCTAACTATGGCTACACCTTC.

The genes are TRBV28 and TRBJ1-2; D is ambiguous. Trimming cost V 8 bases and J 4 bases, with 8 bases left between them. Germline CDR1 MDHEN, CDR2 SYDVKM. The CDR3 contains 11 residues. The CDR3 bases are TGTGCCAGCCGACGGTTCTATGGCTACACCTTC. This gives the protein CASRRFYGYTF.

This rearrangement joins TRBV7-2 to TRBJ2-5; D is perhaps TRBD1 or TRBD2 (5 bases each). There are 14 residues in the CDR3. Germline V gene sequence: CDR1 SGHTA, CDR2 FQGNSA. Trimming left V 5 bases short and J 0 bases short, with 10 bases between. The CDR3 DNA reads as TGTGCCAGCAGCAGGGGAGAGTACCAAGAGACCCAGTACTTC. Translated, it gives CASSRGEYQETQYF.

The chain links TRBV4-1 to TRBJ1-6, with 8 bases that match TRBD1. Germline assignment: CDR1 MGHRA and CDR2 YSYEKL. The CDR3 is 18 residues long. J lost 0 bases, V lost 4 bases, and 8 bases had no gene match. CDR3 nucleotide sequence: TGCGCCAGCAGCCGCGGTACAGGGGGAAGCTCCTATAATTCACCCCTCCACTTT. Translating gives CASSRGTGGSSYNSPLHF.

The chain carries TRBV7-8 and TRBJ1-2, with unresolved D. The V end was cut by 3 bases, the J end by 3 bases, with 11 bases between. The CDR3 length is 14 residues. From germline, CDR1 is SGHVS and CDR2 FQNEAQ. DNA of the CDR3: TGTGCCAGCAGCTTGTTTCCAGGAGACTATGGCTACACCTTC. Its translation: CASSLFPGDYGYTF.

The chain is built from TRBV29-1 and TRBJ2-7, with 8 bases fitting TRBD2. The CDR3 is 14 amino acids. CDR1 and CDR2 from the germline V gene are SQVTM and ANQGSEA. V was pared by 4 bases and J by 1 base, with 6 bases of the junction left unmatched. The CDR3 DNA follows: TGCAGCGTTGCAAACGCGGGAGGATCCTACGAGCAGTACTTC. Protein: CSVANAGGSYEQYF.

This clonotype occurred a few times. The chain is built from TRBV7-2 and TRBJ1-5; D gene ambiguous. The V end was cut by 5 bases, the J end by 0 bases, with 5 bases between. The CDR3 has 13 residues. Germline values: CDR1 SGHTA, CDR2 FQGNSA. In nucleotides, the CDR3 is TGTGCCAGCAGCGAAAATAGCAATCAGCCCCAGCATTTT. Amino acid sequence: CASSENSNQPQHF.

This clonotype appeared once. The V and J genes are TRBV7-9 and TRBJ2-1; D is unclear. The CDR3 has 15 residues. Trimming cost V 1 base and J 7 bases, with 14 bases left between them. Germline CDR1 and CDR2: SEHNR and FQNEAQ (reference sequence). The CDR3 reads CASSLGQLLGNEQFF. In nucleotides, the CDR3 is TGTGCCAGCAGCTTAGGGCAGCTCCTTGGGAATGAGCAGTTCTTC. Combining the CDR3 with reference TRBV7-9 and TRBJ2-1 gives the whole variable domain DTGVSQNPRHKITKRGQNVTFRCDPISEHNRLYWYRQTLGQGPEFLTYFQNEAQLEKSRLLSDRFSAERPKGSFSTLEIQRTEQGDSAMYLCASSLGQLLGNEQFFGPGTRLTVL.

This clonotype was counted only a few times. This chain uses TRBV5-1 with TRBJ1-5; a weak D match, TRBD1 (6 bases). The ends were cut back, 5 bases at V and 7 bases at J, with 16 bases in the middle. The CDR3 spans 14 residues. CDR1 and CDR2 from the germline V gene are SGHRS and YFSETQ. The DNA for the CDR3 is TGCGCCAGCAGTCCTGAGGTTACAGGGCAGCCCCAGCATTTT. It encodes CASSPEVTGQPQHF.

The chain combines TRBV5-5 with TRBJ2-1, with TRBD1 matching 8 bases. The junction had 8 bases not matched to a gene; V was cut back by 4 bases and J by 8 bases. Germline-derived CDR1 and CDR2 are SGHKS and YYEKEE (reference sequence). This CDR3 is 14 amino acids long. The CDR3 here is CASSQGQGYDEQFF. The CDR3 DNA is TGTGCCAGCAGCCAAGGACAGGGTTACGATGAGCAGTTCTTC.

The chain joins TRBV6-2 or TRBV6-3 to TRBJ2-1; 11 bases are a match to TRBD2. Germline CDR1 reads MNHEY; CDR2 reads SVGEGT. V was clipped by 0 bases and J by 0 bases; unmatched bases: 4. CDR3 length equals 18 residues. The CDR3 loop is CASSYSGLAGGSYNEQFF. DNA for the CDR3: TGTGCCAGCAGTTACTCGGGGCTAGCGGGAGGCTCCTACAATGAGCAGTTCTTC.

The V call is TRBV18, the J call TRBJ1-2, with D unclear. Per the germline V gene, CDR1 is KGHSH and CDR2 is LQKENI. The germline V and J ends were trimmed by 3 bases and 3 bases, with 14 bases remaining between them. This CDR3 is built from 15 residues. Here the CDR3 DNA reads TGTGCCAGCTCACCCAAGGTCACCCAACACTATGGCTACACCTTC. Translating it yields CASSPKVTQHYGYTF.

The rearrangement links TRBV19 to TRBJ1-5; TRBD1 matches 9 bases. Germline trimming cut 3 bases from V and 6 bases from J; bases unmatched to any gene: 3. From germline, CDR1 is LNHDA and CDR2 SQIVND (reference sequence). The CDR3 length is 14 residues. The CDR3 bases are TGTGCCAGTAGTATGGACAGGGGAGTTCAGCCCCAGCATTTT. Residues: CASSMDRGVQPQHF.